A selection of T cell receptor beta chains follows, all from one sample in a study of shared clonotypes between healthy human individuals. Here immunoSEQ multiplex PCR was the method, and the copy in TCRdb shows in-frame clones only, minus some. In the table there are around 700,000 clones, roughly nine tenths of which are singletons. Sequences were obtained from naive CD8+ T cells sorted from blood. These receptors all stem from a young man in good health. CDR3s include the opening cysteine and the closing phenylalanine or tryptophan. Each record gives: J gene, D gene, clone size, V gene, CDR3 protein, CDR3 DNA. A D gene is named only where the DNA matches it firmly. The size entry is marked missing in some rows and otherwise reads once, few, many or a size class.

j_gene: TRBJ1-5; d_gene: NA; abundance: NA; v_gene: TRBV4-1; CDR3aa: CASSQDKTLSNQPQHF; CDR3nt: TGCGCCAGCAGCCAAGATAAGACACTTAGCAATCAGCCCCAGCATTTT
j_gene: TRBJ1-1; d_gene: TRBD1; abundance: NA; v_gene: TRBV10-3; CDR3aa: CAVGQGANTEAFF; CDR3nt: TGTGCCGTGGGACAGGGGGCGAACACTGAAGCTTTCTTT
j_gene: TRBJ2-6; d_gene: NA; abundance: NA; v_gene: TRBV28; CDR3aa: CASSLLLGANVLTF; CDR3nt: TGTGCCAGCAGTTTATTGCTGGGGGCCAACGTCCTGACTTTC
j_gene: TRBJ2-5; d_gene: NA; abundance: NA; v_gene: TRBV7-9; CDR3aa: CASSLAIAETQYF; CDR3nt: TGTGCCAGCAGCTTAGCCATCGCGGAGACCCAGTACTTC
j_gene: TRBJ1-1; d_gene: TRBD1; abundance: NA; v_gene: TRBV6-4; CDR3aa: CASSPGQGRAEAFF; CDR3nt: TGTGCCAGCAGCCCGGGACAGGGAAGGGCTGAAGCTTTCTTT
j_gene: TRBJ2-5; d_gene: NA; abundance: NA; v_gene: TRBV11-2; CDR3aa: CASSLGSQGSNF; CDR3nt: TGTGCCAGCAGCTTAGGGTCCCAGGGGAGCAACTTC
j_gene: TRBJ1-1; d_gene: NA; abundance: NA; v_gene: TRBV19; CDR3aa: CASSTWGSTEAFF; CDR3nt: TGTGCCAGTAGTACGTGGGGGTCCACTGAAGCTTTCTTT
j_gene: TRBJ1-2; d_gene: NA; abundance: NA; v_gene: TRBV5-5; CDR3aa: CASSMEGSDNYGYTF; CDR3nt: TGTGCCAGCAGCATGGAGGGGTCTGACAACTATGGCTACACCTTC
j_gene: TRBJ2-1; d_gene: TRBD2; abundance: NA; v_gene: TRBV7-9; CDR3aa: CASRKTSSPINEQFF; CDR3nt: TGTGCCAGCAGAAAGACTAGCTCCCCTATCAATGAGCAGTTCTTC
j_gene: TRBJ2-7; d_gene: TRBD1; abundance: NA; v_gene: TRBV29-1; CDR3aa: CSVGTGDKYEQYF; CDR3nt: TGCAGCGTTGGGACAGGTGACAAGTACGAGCAGTACTTC
j_gene: TRBJ2-1; d_gene: NA; abundance: NA; v_gene: TRBV2; CDR3aa: CASSEDRSSYNEQFF; CDR3nt: TGTGCCAGCAGTGAAGACAGGAGCTCCTACAATGAGCAGTTCTTC
j_gene: TRBJ2-7; d_gene: TRBD1; abundance: NA; v_gene: TRBV11-2; CDR3aa: CASSLDPRTGVNEQYF; CDR3nt: TGTGCCAGCAGCTTAGATCCACGGACAGGGGTTAACGAGCAGTACTTC
j_gene: TRBJ2-7; d_gene: NA; abundance: NA; v_gene: TRBV29-1; CDR3aa: CSVIEKYIHEQYF; CDR3nt: TGCAGCGTGATTGAAAAGTACATCCACGAGCAGTACTTC
j_gene: TRBJ2-7; d_gene: TRBD2; abundance: NA; v_gene: TRBV10-3; CDR3aa: CAISESSLGSGRAIYEQYF; CDR3nt: TGTGCCATCAGTGAGTCCTCTCTTGGGAGCGGGAGGGCCATCTACGAGCAGTACTTC
j_gene: TRBJ2-1; d_gene: TRBD2; abundance: NA; v_gene: TRBV7-9; CDR3aa: CASSLAGHEQFF; CDR3nt: TGTGCCAGCAGCCTAGCGGGACATGAGCAGTTCTTC
j_gene: TRBJ1-2; d_gene: NA; abundance: few; v_gene: TRBV5-4; CDR3aa: CASSLVGEGTYGYTF; CDR3nt: TGTGCCAGCAGCTTGGTTGGTGAGGGGACCTATGGCTACACCTTC
j_gene: TRBJ2-7; d_gene: NA; abundance: NA; v_gene: TRBV19; CDR3aa: CASSPQPRSRSYEQYF; CDR3nt: TGTGCCAGTAGTCCTCAACCGCGGAGTCGCTCCTACGAGCAGTACTTC
j_gene: TRBJ2-1; d_gene: NA; abundance: NA; v_gene: TRBV29-1; CDR3aa: CSAGPALEFYNEQFF; CDR3nt: TGCAGCGCGGGGCCGGCTCTCGAGTTTTACAATGAGCAGTTCTTC